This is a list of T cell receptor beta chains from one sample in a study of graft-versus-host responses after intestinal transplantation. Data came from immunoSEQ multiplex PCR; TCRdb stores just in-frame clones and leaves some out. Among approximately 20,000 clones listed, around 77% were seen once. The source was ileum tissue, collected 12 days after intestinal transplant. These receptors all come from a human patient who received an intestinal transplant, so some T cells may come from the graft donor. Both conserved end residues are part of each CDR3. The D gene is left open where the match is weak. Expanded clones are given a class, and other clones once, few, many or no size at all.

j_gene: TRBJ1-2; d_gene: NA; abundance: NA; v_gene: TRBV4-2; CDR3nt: TGTGCCAGCACCTTGTCTGGCTACACCTTC; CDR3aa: CASTLSGYTF
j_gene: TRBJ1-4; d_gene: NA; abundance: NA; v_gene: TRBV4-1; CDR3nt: TGCGCCAGCAGCCAAGACGGACGGGGTGAAAAACTGTTTTTT; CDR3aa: CASSQDGRGEKLFF
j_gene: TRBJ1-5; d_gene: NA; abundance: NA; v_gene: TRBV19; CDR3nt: TGTGCCAGTAGTATAGGGGGCAGCTACAATCAGCCCCAGCATTTT; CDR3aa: CASSIGGSYNQPQHF
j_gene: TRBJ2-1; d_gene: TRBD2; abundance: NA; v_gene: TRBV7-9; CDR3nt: TGTGCCAGCAGCCAGACTAGCGGGCACAACAATGAGCAGTTCTTC; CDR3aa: CASSQTSGHNNEQFF
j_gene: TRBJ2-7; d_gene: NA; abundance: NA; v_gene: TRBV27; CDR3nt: TGTGCCAGCCTTAGTCTCACAGCAACCTACGAGCAGTACTTC; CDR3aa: CASLSLTATYEQYF
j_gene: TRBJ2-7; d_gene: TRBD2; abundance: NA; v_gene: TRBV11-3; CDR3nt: TGTGCCAGCAGCTTAGGGGTAGCGGGTTTCGCCGAGCAGTACTTC; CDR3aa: CASSLGVAGFAEQYF
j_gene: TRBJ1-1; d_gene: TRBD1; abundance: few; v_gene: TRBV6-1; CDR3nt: TGTGCCAGCAGACCGACAGGGGCGCGCGGAGCTTTCTTT; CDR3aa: CASRPTGARGAFF
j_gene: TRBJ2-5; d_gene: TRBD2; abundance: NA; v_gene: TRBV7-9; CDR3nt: TGTGCCAGCAGCTCGTCTAGCGGGGGGGCCCTGGAGACCCAGTACTTC; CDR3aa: CASSSSSGGALETQYF
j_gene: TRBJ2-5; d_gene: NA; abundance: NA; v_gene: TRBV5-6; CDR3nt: TGTGCCAGCAGCCAACGACAGGTCCAAGAGACCCAGTACTTC; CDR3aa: CASSQRQVQETQYF
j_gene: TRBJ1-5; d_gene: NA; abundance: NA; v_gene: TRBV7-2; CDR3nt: TGTGCCAGCAGCAAACCGGGGAGCAATCAGCCCCAGCATTTT; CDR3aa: CASSKPGSNQPQHF
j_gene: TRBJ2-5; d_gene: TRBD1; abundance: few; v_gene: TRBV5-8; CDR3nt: TGTGCCGGGCACAGGGGGGAGTTAGAGACCCAGTACTTC; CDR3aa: CAGHRGELETQYF
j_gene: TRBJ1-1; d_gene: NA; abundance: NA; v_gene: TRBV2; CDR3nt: TGTGCCAGCAGTCAAGACCCGGGAGGGGAAGCTTTCTTT; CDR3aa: CASSQDPGGEAFF